This T cell receptor beta chain was sequenced during a study of blood T cell repertoires in COVID-19. On the study more broadly: Samples taken during acute and convalescent COVID-19 were collected in the United States, Italy and Spain.

Assay: immunoSEQ multiplex PCR; the TCRdb copy retains only in-frame clones and omits some. The repertoire holds 200,000 to 300,000 clones, under 90% seen once, with around 4.2% in the top ten. This clone was found once. V was cut by 1 base and J by 9 bases, with 13 bases left in between. Germline CDR1 reads LGHDT; CDR2 reads YNNKEL (reference sequence). The CDR3 extends over 14 amino acids. Sequenced: peripheral blood. The chain is built from TRBV3-1 (or the pseudogene TRBV3-2) and TRBJ2-1; D is possibly TRBD2 (5 bases). This TCR was recovered from a man aged 55 to 70 with acute or convalescent COVID-19. The CDR3 loop is CASSQGGPEGEQFF. The CDR3 DNA follows: TGTGCCAGCAGCCAAGGCGGCCCTGAGGGTGAGCAGTTCTTC.